The source of this T cell receptor beta chain is a study of T-cell reconstitution after alpha-beta-depleted transplantation in children. The library targeted TCRbeta and was prepared with unique molecular identifiers. MiXCR was run by TCRdb on the PCR reads, yielding one entry per CDR3 protein. The data hold about 610,000 distinct CDR3 sequences, with 10% to 13% observed a single time. This clonotype was seen only a few times. The CDR3 runs to 14 residues. The germline V gene has CDR1 SGHDT and CDR2 YYEEEE. The junction had 6 bases not matched to a gene; V was cut back by 3 bases and J by 4 bases. This receptor was obtained from a human donor who donated a stem cell graft to a child with acute myeloid leukemia. This chain links TRBV5-6 with TRBJ1-2, with 7 positions matching TRBD1. The starting material was PBMCs from the stem cell graft donor, obtained from the stem cell graft. The CDR3 is CASSSTGLGYGYTF. CDR3 bases: TGTGCCAGCAGCTCGACAGGGTTGGGCTATGGCTACACCTTC.